This entry lists 8 T cell receptor beta chains sequenced from one sample in a study of read filtering for tumor transcriptome and immune sequencing. From approximately 400 ng of RNA, a library with molecular barcoded alpha/delta and beta/gamma adaptors was made. MiXCR was run by TCRdb on the reads, yielding one entry per CDR3 protein. The sample includes about 24,000 distinct CDR3 sequences, approximately 22% of them seen just once. Material: a population of CD138-negative cells sorted from bone marrow. The receptor source for this set is a donor at least 40 years old with multiple myeloma.

This clonotype has at least ten counts. The genes are TRBV7-2 and TRBJ2-1, with D possibly being TRBD1 (6 bases). Trimming took 2 bases from V and 3 from J, leaving 14 bases between them. CDR1 SGHTA and CDR2 FQGNSA come from the germline V gene. The CDR3 has 16 residues. DNA of the CDR3: TGTGCCAGCAGCTTACGTTTGGGGGCTAACTACAATGAGCAGTTCTTC. Protein sequence: CASSLRLGANYNEQFF.

As concerns this clonotype: Sequence at one end of the junction differs from germline and may be a read error. This rearrangement joins TRBV19 to TRBJ2-2, with D perhaps TRBD2 (5 bases). CDR3 length: 14 amino acids. CDR1 and CDR2 from the germline V gene are LNHDA and SQIVND (reference sequence). Here the CDR3 DNA reads TGTGCCAGTAGTATACGGGTGAACACCGGGGAGCTGTCTTTT. This codes for CASSIRVNTGELSF.

In its sample, this clonotype was seen many times. At one end, the junction sequence differs from germline, possibly due to a read error. The gene calls are TRBV28 and TRBJ2-7; D remains unclear. CDR3 size: 12 residues. From germline, CDR1 is MDHEN and CDR2 SYDVKM. The CDR3 region has the DNA TGTGCCAGCAATGGGTTATCCTGCGAGCAGTACTTC. Its translation: CASNGLSCEQYF.

This clonotype has at least ten counts. V and J are TRBV20-1 and TRBJ2-3; D not certain. Germline V gene data show CDR1 as DFQATT and CDR2 as SNEGSKA (reference sequence). Between the trimmed V and J ends, which lost 0 bases and 4 bases, there was a span of 23 bases. This CDR3 spans 18 amino acids. The CDR3: CSARDYGEVTRVADTQYF. The CDR3 bases are TGCAGTGCTAGAGATTATGGAGAGGTCACACGGGTGGCAGATACGCAGTATTTT.

This clonotype was counted ten times or more. The genes are TRBV30 and TRBJ2-1; possible D gene TRBD2, 6 bases. Trimming took off 5 bases at V and 4 bases at J, with 15 bases between the two ends. The CDR3 contains 14 residues. Germline loops: CDR1 GTSNPN, CDR2 SVGIG (reference sequence). This CDR3 is CAWRSGVSYNEQFF. In nucleotides, the CDR3 is TGTGCCTGGCGGTCGGGAGTAAGTTACAATGAGCAGTTCTTC.

V usage is TRBV20-1 and J usage is TRBJ2-7; 7 positions match TRBD2. Germline V lookup: CDR1 DFQATT, CDR2 SNEGSKA (reference sequence). The CDR3 totals 17 residues. The V gene end was trimmed by 1 base and the J gene end by 0 bases; junction bases not matched to a gene: 12. Here the CDR3 DNA reads TGCAGTGCTAGAGGCGAAAGGGGACTATTACGCTCCTACGAGCAGTACTTC. Its translation: CSARGERGLLRSYEQYF.

This clonotype is labeled as medium-sized. The CDR3 DNA is TGTGCCAGCCGGGGGGGAAAGGGCCCCTACGAGCAGTACTTC. Translated: CASRGGKGPYEQYF. The chain is built from TRBV27 and TRBJ2-7; 8 bases match TRBD2. CDR1 is MNHEY and CDR2 is SMNVEV in the germline V gene (reference sequence). After removal of 8 bases from V and 2 bases from J, the junction contained 8 bases not matched to a gene. The CDR3 spans 14 residues.

This clonotype has a count of ten or more. The rearrangement joins TRBV4-1 to TRBJ2-1, with no clear D. The V end lost 1 base, the J end lost 7 bases, and 14 bases lay between the germline ends. Germline CDR1 and CDR2: MGHRA and YSYEKL. This CDR3 has 15 amino acids. CDR3 protein: CASSQARGKGNEQFF. Here the CDR3 DNA reads TGCGCCAGCAGCCAAGCCCGAGGAAAAGGAAATGAGCAGTTCTTC.